These 23 T cell receptor beta chains were all obtained from the same sample, sequenced in a study of shared clonotypes between healthy human individuals. Repertoires were generated with immunoSEQ multiplex PCR, while TCRdb's copy carries only in-frame clones and drops some. The sample comprises about 980,000 clones, around three quarters of which are singletons, and over 1.3% rests with the top ten. The sequenced material came from memory CD4+ T cells sorted from blood. Regarding subset: CD45RA-negative fraction. The origin of the receptors is a man between 18 and 29 years old in good health.

This clone has just a few counts. This sequence joins TRBV6-1 and TRBJ1-4, with D maybe TRBD1 (6 bases). Deletions cut 6 bases from V and 3 bases from J, with 11 bases between. CDR3 size: 14 residues. CDR1 and CDR2 (germline): MNHNS, SASEGT. The CDR3 DNA reads as TGTGCCAGCAGACAGGGAGTAGCTAATGAAAAACTGTTTTTT. Translated, it gives CASRQGVANEKLFF.

The rearrangement uses TRBV6-5 and TRBJ2-7, with unresolved D. Trimming pared 5 bases from V and 0 bases from J, leaving 14 bases between. The CDR3 consists of 15 residues. Germline V gene sequence: CDR1 MNHEY, CDR2 SVGAGI. The CDR3 DNA is TGTGCCAGCAGTCGCCGGGCCTTTAGCTCCTACGAGCAGTACTTC. Its protein is CASSRRAFSSYEQYF.

This chain uses TRBV28 with TRBJ2-2; D might be TRBD1 (5 bases). V was clipped by 2 bases and J by 7 bases, with 8 bases between them. Germline assignment: CDR1 MDHEN and CDR2 SYDVKM. CDR3 length: 13 residues. The CDR3 DNA follows: TGTGCCAGCAGTTTAAGGGGTCGCGGGGAGCTGTTTTTT. It translates to CASSLRGRGELFF.

For this clone: The likely explanation is a read error, given a far larger clone one base away. The V call is TRBV6-5, the J call TRBJ2-3, with D possibly matching TRBD1 (6 bases). From germline, CDR1 is MNHEY and CDR2 SVGAGI. This CDR3 contains 15 residues. V was pared by 0 bases and J by 2 bases, with 9 bases between. The CDR3 region has the DNA TGTGCCAGCAGTTACTCGAGGGGGACCACAGATACGCAGTATTTT. Its protein is CASSYSRGTTDTQYF.

The rearrangement links TRBV6-1 to TRBJ2-4; D gene uncertain. Trimming left V 2 bases short and J 0 bases short, with 8 bases between. The germline V gene has CDR1 MNHNS and CDR2 SASEGT. CDR3 length: 15 residues. The CDR3 coding sequence is TGTGCCAGCAGTGAAAATCAGGTAGCCAAAAACATTCAGTACTTC. This gives the protein CASSENQVAKNIQYF.

Comment on this clone: This specimen includes other DNA sequences encoding the same CDR3. CDR3 sequence (DNA): TGCGCCAGCAGCTTGGAGGGGAATAATTCACCCCTCCACTTT. Residues: CASSLEGNNSPLHF. This rearrangement joins TRBV5-1 to TRBJ1-6; tentatively, D is TRBD1 (5 bases). The V end lost 0 bases, the J end lost 5 bases, and 6 bases lay between the germline ends. The length of the CDR3 is 14 residues. The germline V gene encodes CDR1 SGHRS and CDR2 YFSETQ.

Only one count was recorded for this clone. This may be a read error: a much more frequent sequence differs by one nucleotide. The chain joins TRBV14 to TRBJ1-1; no reliable D call. The CDR3 loop spans 12 amino acids. V dropped 4 bases and J dropped 1 base, with 4 bases sitting between them. CDR1 and CDR2 from the germline V gene are SGHDN and FVKESK. In nucleotides, the CDR3 is TGTGCCAGCAGCCCCTGGAACACTGAAGCTTTCTTT. Amino acid sequence: CASSPWNTEAFF.

The chain uses TRBV30 and TRBJ2-4, with D possibly being TRBD1 (6 bases). V was shortened by 2 bases and J by 1 base, with 15 bases between the two germline ends. The CDR3 loop spans 16 amino acids. The germline CDR1 and CDR2 sequences are GTSNPN and SVGIG (reference sequence). The CDR3 region is CAWSPQGDGAKNIQYF. In DNA form, the CDR3 reads TGTGCCTGGAGTCCACAGGGAGATGGGGCCAAAAACATTCAGTACTTC.

The chain links TRBV7-2 to TRBJ2-3; TRBD2 matches at 12 bases. The CDR3 extends over 16 amino acids. CDR1 is SGHTA, CDR2 FQGNSA, per germline. Losses at the gene ends were 4 bases for V and 5 bases for J; bases not matched to a gene: 7. Here the CDR3 reads CASSSQTSGSGDTQYF. CDR3 in DNA: TGTGCCAGCAGCTCGCAGACTAGCGGGAGTGGAGATACGCAGTATTTT.

This chain links TRBV5-1 with TRBJ1-2; D uncertain. V was clipped by 0 bases and J by 13 bases, with 16 bases between them. This CDR3 has 13 amino acids. From germline, CDR1 is SGHRS and CDR2 YFSETQ. CDR3 nucleotide sequence: TGCGCCAGCAGCTTGGCCTACTCCGGCCTGGGCACCTTC. Its protein product is CASSLAYSGLGTF.

CDR3 bases: TGTGCCAGCAGCGCCCCGGGGAGGCAGCCCCAGCATTTT. It codes for CASSAPGRQPQHF. The chain combines TRBV6-1 with TRBJ1-5; D unresolved. CDR1 MNHNS and CDR2 SASEGT come from the germline V gene. The CDR3 is 13 amino acids. V shed 6 bases and J shed 7 bases, with 13 bases lying between them.

This chain uses TRBV9 with TRBJ1-6, with unresolved D. In germline, CDR1 is SGDLS, CDR2 YYNGEE. Between the trimmed V and J ends, which lost 1 base and 13 bases, there was a span of 9 bases. The CDR3 runs to 12 residues. CDR3 protein: CASSVKTGPLHF. CDR3 coding DNA: TGTGCCAGCAGCGTAAAGACGGGCCCCCTCCACTTT. Drawing the rest from reference TRBV9 and TRBJ1-6, the complete variable domain is DSGVTQTPKHLITATGQRVTLRCSPRSGDLSVYWYQQSLDQGLQFLIQYYNGEERAKGNILERFSAQQFPDLHSELNLSSLELGDSALYFCASSVKTGPLHFGNGTRLTVT.

CDR3 sequence reads: CASGLVRAGDGGEQFF. The CDR3 nucleotides are TGTGCTAGTGGTTTGGTACGGGCAGGGGACGGGGGTGAGCAGTTCTTC. V and J are TRBV12-5 and TRBJ2-1, with D perhaps given as TRBD1 or TRBD2 (6 bases each). The germline CDR1 and CDR2 sequences are LGHNT and FRNRAP. This CDR3 is built from 16 residues. V lost 0 bases, J lost 9 bases, and 18 bases lay in between.

This clone came up a few times. V gene TRBV5-1 combines with J gene TRBJ2-5; 12 positions agree with TRBD1. The junction had 5 bases not matched to a gene; V was cut back by 3 bases and J by 5 bases. The CDR3 runs to 15 residues. Per the germline V gene, CDR1 is SGHRS and CDR2 is YFSETQ. CDR3 in DNA: TGCGCCAGCAGCTCCGGGACAGGGGGCGCGGAGACCCAGTACTTC. Its protein product is CASSSGTGGAETQYF.

The rearrangement uses TRBV7-2 and TRBJ1-5; possible D gene TRBD1, 6 bases. Trimming removed 1 base at V and 9 bases at J, with 16 bases between. The CDR3 loop spans 15 amino acids. The germline V gene has CDR1 SGHTA and CDR2 FQGNSA. The CDR3: CASSLGNRQDAPQHF. CDR3 DNA sequence: TGTGCCAGCAGCTTAGGAAATCGACAGGATGCGCCCCAGCATTTT.

The CDR3 DNA sequence: TGTGCCAGCAGTGTGGGCAGGGAGCAGGAAAAACTGTTTTTT. Protein: CASSVGREQEKLFF. The V gene is TRBV2, the J gene TRBJ1-4, with D possibly TRBD1 on 5 matching bases. V shed 4 bases and J shed 8 bases, with 14 bases lying between them. Germline CDR1 and CDR2: SNHLY and FYNNEI. The length of the CDR3 is 14 residues.

The V gene is TRBV5-6, the J gene TRBJ1-2; a possible D gene is TRBD1 (5 bases). The germline CDR1 and CDR2 sequences are SGHDT and YYEEEE. The length of the CDR3 is 13 residues. Trimming cost V 2 bases and J 4 bases, with 9 bases left between them. The chain's CDR3 is CASSFRGFYGYTF. For the CDR3, the DNA is TGTGCCAGCAGCTTTAGGGGATTCTATGGCTACACCTTC. Using reference TRBV5-6 and TRBJ1-2 for the parts outside the CDR3, the full variable domain is DAGVTQSPTHLIKTRGQQVTLRCSPKSGHDTVSWYQQALGQGPQFIFQYYEEEERQRGNFPDRFSGHQFPNYSSELNVNALLLGDSALYLCASSFRGFYGYTFGSGTRLTVV.

The chain has TRBV28 and TRBJ1-2; no clear D. Between the trimmed V and J ends, which lost 1 base and 7 bases, there was a span of 13 bases. The CDR3 consists of 14 residues. Germline V CDR1 and CDR2: MDHEN, SYDVKM. The CDR3: CASSLSEGKGGYTF. The CDR3 DNA is TGTGCCAGCAGTTTATCAGAAGGGAAGGGTGGCTACACCTTC.

The rearrangement uses TRBV30 and TRBJ2-2; 7 nucleotides match TRBD1. Trimming at V came to 2 bases and at J to 4 bases, leaving 7 bases not matched to a gene. The germline V gene encodes CDR1 GTSNPN and CDR2 SVGIG (reference sequence). The CDR3 extends over 15 amino acids. CDR3 DNA: TGTGCCTGGAGTCCCCGGACAGGACCCACCGGGGAGCTGTTTTTT. The encoded protein is CAWSPRTGPTGELFF.

V gene TRBV7-2 combines with J gene TRBJ2-3, with 10 bases that match TRBD2. Looked up from germline, CDR1 is SGHTA and CDR2 is FQGNSA. This CDR3 region has 14 residues. J gave up 5 bases and V 4 bases, and 3 bases lay outside the gene matches. In DNA, the CDR3 is TGTGCCAGCAGCTCACGACTAGCGGGAGATACGCAGTATTTT. Its protein is CASSSRLAGDTQYF.

This chain joins TRBV7-9 and TRBJ1-1, with unresolved D. CDR3 length equals 13 residues. Germline V gene lookup returns CDR1 SEHNR and CDR2 FQNEAQ (reference sequence). V lost 0 bases, J lost 3 bases, and 5 bases lay in between. This CDR3 is CASSLALDTEAFF. The CDR3 DNA reads as TGTGCCAGCAGCTTAGCTTTAGACACTGAAGCTTTCTTT.

This sequence joins TRBV18 and TRBJ1-1; no reliable D call. The CDR3 is 13 amino acids. The germline V and J ends were trimmed by 3 bases and 4 bases, with 9 bases remaining between them. CDR1 KGHSH and CDR2 LQKENI come from the germline V gene. The CDR3: CASSPPSSTEAFF. CDR3 sequence (DNA): TGTGCCAGCTCACCCCCTTCCTCCACTGAAGCTTTCTTT.

The chain carries TRBV5-4 and TRBJ1-3; D gene ambiguous. This CDR3 spans 15 amino acids. Germline CDR1 SGHNT, CDR2 YYREEE (reference sequence). Trimming stripped 4 bases from V and 4 bases from J, with 15 bases between. The CDR3 bases are TGTGCCAGCAGCCCAGGAGCCACTTACGGAAACACCATATATTTT. It encodes CASSPGATYGNTIYF.